This T cell receptor beta chain derives from a study of spatial heterogeneity in lung cancer. As to time point: sample taken at primary tumor resection. The study, taken as a whole, reports: Higher tumor mutation counts went along with higher counts of expanded intratumoral alpha and beta TCRs.

TCRdb fed the 5' RACE reads into MiXCR, producing one record per CDR3 protein. The table records roughly 19,000 distinct CDR3 sequences, 15% to 20% of them present only once. This clonotype was counted between two and nine times. Antigen unknown. The CDR3 covers 15 residues. V lost 3 bases and J lost 4; bases outside the gene matches: 6. CDR1 SQVTM and CDR2 ANQGSEA come from the germline V gene. The TCR originated in a female donor with early-stage non-small cell lung cancer. The V call is TRBV29-1, the J call TRBJ2-7; 13 bases agree with TRBD2. The material was lung tumor tissue, obtained at surgery. The DNA for the CDR3 is TGCAGCGTTGAGGGGACTAGCGGGAATAGGTACGAGCAGTACTTC. Its protein is CSVEGTSGNRYEQYF.